This T cell receptor beta chain was identified during a study of cytomegalovirus exposure and HLA in healthy donors. This clone showed up just once. PCR was performed using 60 Vbeta and 13 Jbeta primers. Repertoires were generated with immunoSEQ multiplex PCR, while TCRdb's copy carries only in-frame clones and drops some. The repertoire holds some 150,000 clones, with around three quarters as singletons. Germline assignment: CDR1 SGHVS and CDR2 FNYEAQ. Germline trimming cut 3 bases from V and 5 bases from J; bases unmatched to any gene: 4. The CDR3 spans 15 residues. The sample comprised PBMCs. The chain has TRBV7-6 and TRBJ1-6; TRBD1 agrees at 7 bases. This clonotype was sampled from a woman in her forties or fifties in good health and CMV-seronegative. The CDR3 bases are TGTGCCAGCAGCTTGGGACAGACAAATAATTCACCCCTCCACTTT. Translation gives CASSLGQTNNSPLHF.